This T cell receptor beta chain was sequenced for a study of control samples from healthy donors and cancer patients. With V trimmed by 5 bases and J by 3 bases, 9 bases remained unmatched. The CDR3 is 17 amino acids. The germline CDR1 and CDR2 sequences are MNHEY and SVGEGT. The repertoire was sequenced with immunoSEQ multiplex PCR; TCRdb's copy has only in-frame clones and lacks some. The sample holds approximately 120,000 clones, about 89% seen once. This chain links TRBV6-2 or TRBV6-3 with TRBJ2-7; 14 positions agree with TRBD2. Material for sequencing was blood. This receptor was identified in a woman in her forties or fifties in good health. The chain's CDR3 is CASSGPGLAGVGYEQYV. CDR3 nucleotides: TGTGCCAGCAGTGGACCGGGACTAGCGGGAGTAGGCTACGAGCAGTACGTC.